Shown below are 24 T cell receptor beta chains from a single sample sequenced in a study of blood T cell repertoires in COVID-19. The protocol was immunoSEQ multiplex PCR, while the TCRdb copy is restricted to in-frame clones and leaves out a portion. The table includes more than 70,000 clones, under 95% detected once. Sequenced material: peripheral blood. The receptors come from a woman between 50 and 59 years old in a cohort sampled during active COVID-19.

This clone was observed a handful of times. The genes are TRBV25-1 and TRBJ1-2, with 7 bases fitting TRBD1. Germline loops: CDR1 MGHDK, CDR2 SYGVNS. The CDR3 totals 13 residues. The V gene end was trimmed by 5 bases and the J gene end by 4 bases; junction bases not matched to a gene: 4. CDR3: CASSTRQGYGYTF. CDR3 DNA sequence: TGTGCCAGCAGTACCCGACAGGGCTATGGCTACACCTTC.

CDR3 nucleotides: TGTGCCAGCCTGGGACTGAATCAGAATGAGCAGTTCTTC. Translated: CASLGLNQNEQFF. The chain recombines TRBV19 with TRBJ2-1; possibly TRBD2 for D (6 bases). Trimming stripped 9 bases from V and 7 bases from J, with 16 bases between. This CDR3 spans 13 amino acids. Germline CDR1 and CDR2: LNHDA and SQIVND (reference sequence).

This clone occurred a few times. This sequence joins TRBV20-1 and TRBJ1-2; tentatively, D is TRBD1 (6 bases). Trimming removed 3 bases from V and 4 bases from J, with 12 bases in between. This CDR3 spans 13 amino acids. Germline V gene lookup returns CDR1 DFQATT and CDR2 SNEGSKA (reference sequence). The CDR3 is CSASTGQLYGYTF. Written as DNA, the CDR3 is TGCAGTGCTAGTACAGGGCAGCTCTATGGCTACACCTTC.

The genes are TRBV27 and TRBJ1-2; no definite D call. The CDR3 is made up of 13 amino acids. V shed 4 bases and J shed 0 bases, with 6 bases lying between them. CDR1 MNHEY and CDR2 SMNVEV come from the germline V gene (reference sequence). The CDR3 loop is CASSSYPNYGYTF. CDR3 nucleotides: TGTGCCAGCAGTTCCTATCCTAACTATGGCTACACCTTC.

The V and J genes are TRBV12-5 and TRBJ2-7, with 9 bases lining up with TRBD1. V shed 2 bases, J shed 4 bases, and the junction held 6 bases outside the gene matches. This CDR3 contains 15 residues. Germline lookup yields CDR1 LGHNT and CDR2 FRNRAP. CDR3 protein: CASGLQQGARYEQYF. In nucleotides, the CDR3 is TGTGCTAGTGGTTTGCAACAGGGGGCGCGGTACGAGCAGTACTTC.

This chain's CDR3 is CASSFAGGHDEQFF. CDR3 bases: TGCGCCAGCAGCTTCGCGGGGGGGCACGATGAGCAGTTCTTC. This chain links TRBV5-1 with TRBJ2-1, with 9 bases lining up with TRBD2. Trimming at V came to 2 bases and at J to 8 bases, leaving 5 bases not matched to a gene. Germline loops: CDR1 SGHRS, CDR2 YFSETQ. CDR3 length equals 14 residues. The full variable domain, its missing parts supplied by reference TRBV5-1 and TRBJ2-1, is KAGVTQTPRYLIKTRGQQVTLSCSPISGHRSVSWYQQTPGQGLQFLFEYFSETQRNKGNFPGRFSGRQFSNSRSEMNVSTLELGDSALYLCASSFAGGHDEQFFGPGTRLTVL.

V and J are TRBV11-1 and TRBJ2-1; perhaps TRBD1 as D (5 bases). This CDR3 has 15 residues. V shed 5 bases and J shed 5 bases, with 16 bases lying between them. Germline V gene data show CDR1 as SGHAT and CDR2 as FQDESV (reference sequence). The CDR3 coding sequence is TGTGCCAGCAGCATCGACAGCCCATCCCACAATGAGCAGTTCTTC. It encodes CASSIDSPSHNEQFF.

V and J are TRBV19 and TRBJ1-5; D remains unclear. CDR3 length equals 14 residues. V lost 3 bases to trimming and J lost 0 bases, with 6 bases between them. CDR1 and CDR2 from the germline V gene are LNHDA and SQIVND (reference sequence). Written as DNA, the CDR3 is TGTGCCAGTAGTATCCACAATAGCAATCAGCCCCAGCATTTT. Translated, it gives CASSIHNSNQPQHF.

This chain uses TRBV6-2 or TRBV6-3 with TRBJ2-5; a weak D match, TRBD1 (6 bases). Trimming removed 2 bases at V and 0 bases at J, with 10 bases between. CDR1 MNHEY and CDR2 SVGEGT come from the germline V gene. The CDR3 covers 15 residues. CDR3 nucleotides: TGTGCCAGCAGTTACGGGGACAACGACCAAGAGACCCAGTACTTC. Residues: CASSYGDNDQETQYF.

V gene TRBV5-5 combines with J gene TRBJ2-1; 8 bases are shared with TRBD1. V lost 4 bases and J lost 7; bases outside the gene matches: 16. The CDR3 contains 17 residues. CDR1 is SGHKS and CDR2 is YYEKEE in the germline V gene (reference sequence). The CDR3 region has the DNA TGTGCCAGCAGCGGAGCACAAGGACAGGGAATCGGGAATGAGCAGTTCTTC. It codes for CASSGAQGQGIGNEQFF.

This chain connects TRBV7-8 to TRBJ2-7; 7 bases map to TRBD1. Losses at the gene ends were 5 bases for V and 1 base for J; bases not matched to a gene: 5. Germline CDR1 SGHVS, CDR2 FQNEAQ. The CDR3 spans 14 residues. This CDR3 is CASSKETGSYEQYF. The CDR3 region has the DNA TGTGCCAGCAGCAAAGAGACAGGGTCCTACGAGCAGTACTTC.

This sequence joins TRBV18 and TRBJ2-7; the D gene is possibly TRBD2 (5 bases). V was clipped by 6 bases and J by 4 bases, with 19 bases between them. There are 15 residues in the CDR3. The germline gives CDR1 KGHSH, CDR2 LQKENI. CDR3: CASSDQPWSGYEQYF. The CDR3 DNA follows: TGTGCCAGCTCCGACCAGCCGTGGTCGGGGTACGAGCAGTACTTC.

V gene TRBV11-1 combines with J gene TRBJ1-6; 8 bases are shared with TRBD1. The CDR3 is 16 residues long. Germline CDR1 and CDR2: SGHAT and FQDESV (reference sequence). The junction had 7 bases not matched to a gene; V was cut back by 6 bases and J by 3 bases. CDR3 nucleotide sequence: TGTGCCAGCAGTTCCAGGGGGCGCGGCTATAATTCACCCCTCCACTTT. This translates into CASSSRGRGYNSPLHF. The whole variable domain, remainder taken from reference TRBV11-1 and TRBJ1-6, is EAEVAQSPRYKITEKSQAVAFWCDPISGHATLYWYRQILGQGPELLVQFQDESVVDDSQLPKDRFSAERLKGVDSTLKIQPAELGDSAMYLCASSSRGRGYNSPLHFGNGTRLTVT.

This clone has just one count. The chain links TRBV29-1 to TRBJ2-5, with 8 bases identical to TRBD1. Germline assignment: CDR1 SQVTM and CDR2 ANQGSEA. J gave up 6 bases and V 0 bases, and 6 bases lay outside the gene matches. The CDR3 spans 14 residues. CDR3 amino acids: CSVEDTGGTKTQYF. CDR3 bases: TGCAGCGTTGAAGATACAGGGGGGACAAAGACCCAGTACTTC. Full variable domain (remainder filled in from reference TRBV29-1 and TRBJ2-5): SAVISQKPSRDICQRGTSLTIQCQVDSQVTMMFWYRQQPGQSLTLIATANQGSEATYESGFVIDKFPISRPNLTFSTLTVSNMSPEDSSIYLCSVEDTGGTKTQYFGPGTRLLVL.

The chain is built from TRBV7-9 and TRBJ1-2; D possibly corresponds to TRBD1 (5 bases). This CDR3 is built from 15 residues. Between the trimmed V and J ends, which lost 5 bases and 0 bases, there was a span of 13 bases. The V gene's germline CDR1 is SEHNR and CDR2 FQNEAQ (reference sequence). The CDR3 nucleotides are TGTGCCAGCAGCGTCGGGGGGGTAGCTAACTATGGCTACACCTTC. It yields the protein CASSVGGVANYGYTF.

V gene TRBV21-1 combines with J gene TRBJ2-1; the DNA was not compared with TRBD2, the D call given in the table. TRBV21-1 is deemed a pseudogene. This CDR3 is 15 amino acids long. The CDR3 region has the DNA TGTGCCAGCAGCAAAACTAGCGGGAGATTCAATGAGCAGTTCTTC. This sequence encodes CASSKTSGRFNEQFF.

The V and J genes are TRBV7-8 and TRBJ2-1, with 8 bases aligning to TRBD2. CDR1 and CDR2 from the germline V gene are SGHVS and FQNEAQ. This CDR3 is 15 amino acids long. With 5 bases clipped from V and 12 bases from J, the junction kept 15 bases outside the gene matches. CDR3 nucleotides: TGTGCCAGCAGCCCACGGGAGCGGGGGCCCTGGGGGCAGTTCTTC. Translated: CASSPRERGPWGQFF.

The J gene is TRBJ1-3, the V gene TRBV30; maybe TRBD1 (5 bases). This CDR3 is 13 amino acids long. V was clipped by 1 base and J by 4 bases, with 8 bases between them. Germline V CDR1 and CDR2: GTSNPN, SVGIG (reference sequence). In DNA, the CDR3 is TGTGCCTGGAGTGAAGGGGAAGGAAACACCATATATTTT. Protein sequence: CAWSEGEGNTIYF.

The chain employs TRBV19 and TRBJ2-4; D might be TRBD1 (6 bases). The CDR3 is 16 amino acids. Germline V gives CDR1 LNHDA, CDR2 SQIVND (reference sequence). Trimming shortened V by 7 bases and J by 0 bases, and 16 bases separated the two germline ends. The CDR3 loop reads CASNPTGALAKNIQYF. CDR3 DNA: TGTGCCAGTAACCCGACAGGAGCCCTAGCCAAAAACATTCAGTACTTC. Supplemented by reference TRBV19 and TRBJ2-4, the full variable domain reads DGGITQSPKYLFRKEGQNVTLSCEQNLNHDAMYWYRQDPGQGLRLIYYSQIVNDFQKGDIAEGYSVSREKKESFPLTVTSAQKNPTAFYLCASNPTGALAKNIQYFGAGTRLSVL.

The rearrangement uses TRBV19 and TRBJ1-4, with no clear D. V dropped 8 bases and J dropped 7 bases, with 23 bases sitting between them. Germline CDR1 and CDR2: LNHDA and SQIVND (reference sequence). The CDR3 covers 16 residues. The CDR3 region has the DNA TGTGCCAGTGGTTGGCCCGCCCGGGAACCAAGTGAAAAACTGTTTTTT. It encodes CASGWPAREPSEKLFF.

J is TRBJ1-1 and V is TRBV5-1; 7 nucleotides agree with TRBD1. Germline CDR1 is SGHRS and CDR2 is YFSETQ. V shed 5 bases and J 6 bases; nucleotides not matched to a gene: 7. The CDR3 sequence is 13 residues long. CDR3 nucleotides: TGCGCCAGCAGTGCAGGGGGTAAGGCTGAAGCTTTCTTT. The encoded protein is CASSAGGKAEAFF.

V and J are TRBV6-5 and TRBJ1-1, with 8 bases identical to TRBD1. The CDR3 totals 14 residues. Germline values: CDR1 MNHEY, CDR2 SVGAGI. V was pared by 7 bases and J by 3 bases, with 7 bases of the junction left unmatched. The CDR3 loop reads CASNLRTGYTEAFF. The CDR3 DNA follows: TGTGCCAGCAACCTTAGGACAGGGTACACTGAAGCTTTCTTT.

CDR3 in DNA: TGTGCCAGCAGCGTATCGAGCGGGGGGACAGATACGCAGTATTTT. Protein: CASSVSSGGTDTQYF. The chain is built from TRBV9 and TRBJ2-3; TRBD2 agrees at 9 bases. This CDR3 spans 15 amino acids. Germline V CDR1 and CDR2: SGDLS, YYNGEE. V lost 1 base, J lost 3 bases, and 3 bases stayed unmatched.

The rearrangement uses TRBV2 and TRBJ2-1, with TRBD2 identical over 7 bases. Germline lookup yields CDR1 SNHLY and CDR2 FYNNEI. Trimming removed 4 bases from V and 0 bases from J; junction bases left unmatched: 3. The CDR3 has 15 amino acids. In DNA, the CDR3 is TGTGCCAGCAGTGGAGGCGGGAGCTCCTACAATGAGCAGTTCTTC. Translation: CASSGGGSSYNEQFF.